This TCR beta chain appears in the sequencing data of a study of blood T cell repertoires in COVID-19. Study overall: Donors in the United States, Italy and Spain gave samples during acute or convalescent COVID-19. The cDNA or gDNA used as material had been derived from T cells, B-cell-depleted T cells, or PBMCs.

In the study's own analysis: Amplifying reference gene primers gave estimates of nucleated cell counts. The assay was immunoSEQ multiplex PCR, and TCRdb's table has in-frame clones only and misses some. V, J and clone size are those of that table, while D and trimming were read from the DNA. The sample contains 150,000 to 200,000 clones, 65% to 85% of which appear only once. The CDR3 contains 16 residues. V lost 2 bases and J lost 2; bases outside the gene matches: 7. The germline gives CDR1 SGDLS, CDR2 YYNGEE. This sequence joins TRBV9 and TRBJ2-5; 9 nucleotides line up with TRBD2. This TCR was recovered from a woman aged 80 or over with acute or convalescent COVID-19. The specimen sequenced was peripheral blood. The CDR3 nucleotides read TGTGCCAGCAGCGTCGGGTCTAGCGGGACTCAAGAGACCCAGTACTTC. Translated: CASSVGSSGTQETQYF.